A selection of T cell receptor beta chains follows, all from one sample in a study of graft-versus-host responses after intestinal transplantation. Repertoires were generated with immunoSEQ multiplex PCR, while TCRdb's copy carries only in-frame clones and drops some. The sample consists of about 41,000 clones, 85% to 95% of them appearing once. No cognate antigen is known for these TCRs. This specimen consisted of unstimulated CD8+ T cells sorted from spleen or lymph node cells, obtained before transplant. Receptors originate from a human donor who was the organ donor for an intestinal transplant. The CDR3 runs from the conserved cysteine through the conserved F or W. D genes are given only for firm matches. Size is omitted from some rows. Given values are once, few, many or a class for expanded clones.

j_call: TRBJ1-1; v_call: TRBV6-6; d_call: -; clone_size: few; cdr3_aa: CASSYMDADTEAFF; cdr3_nt: TGTGCCAGCAGTTACATGGATGCGGACACTGAAGCTTTCTTT
j_call: TRBJ1-4; v_call: TRBV9; d_call: -; clone_size: -; cdr3_aa: CASSPSSSLANEKLFF; cdr3_nt: TGTGCCAGCAGCCCGTCAAGCAGTTTAGCTAATGAAAAACTGTTTTTT
j_call: TRBJ2-3; v_call: TRBV19; d_call: -; clone_size: -; cdr3_aa: CASRGVGGDTQYF; cdr3_nt: TGTGCCAGTAGGGGTGTGGGGGGAGATACGCAGTATTTT
j_call: TRBJ1-1; v_call: TRBV7-9; d_call: TRBD1; clone_size: -; cdr3_aa: CASSTGQGIIVEAFF; cdr3_nt: TGTGCCAGCAGCACAGGACAGGGGATAATTGTTGAAGCTTTCTTT
j_call: TRBJ2-2; v_call: TRBV7-9; d_call: TRBD1; clone_size: -; cdr3_aa: CASSLGQGDGELFF; cdr3_nt: TGTGCCAGCAGCTTAGGACAGGGCGACGGGGAGCTGTTTTTT
j_call: TRBJ1-1; v_call: TRBV4-1; d_call: -; clone_size: -; cdr3_aa: CASSQGQGDTEAFF; cdr3_nt: TGCGCCAGCAGCCAAGGGCAGGGAGACACTGAAGCTTTCTTT
j_call: TRBJ2-7; v_call: TRBV27; d_call: TRBD2; clone_size: -; cdr3_aa: CASSLAGRYYEQYF; cdr3_nt: TGTGCCAGCAGTCTAGCGGGCCGATACTACGAGCAGTACTTC
j_call: TRBJ2-2; v_call: TRBV4-1; d_call: TRBD1; clone_size: -; cdr3_aa: CASSQRAFGWGQANTGELFF; cdr3_nt: TGCGCCAGCAGCCAAAGGGCGTTCGGGTGGGGACAGGCGAACACCGGGGAGCTGTTTTTT
j_call: TRBJ1-2; v_call: TRBV2; d_call: -; clone_size: once; cdr3_aa: CASSEVTERGYTF; cdr3_nt: TGTGCCAGCAGTGAAGTGACAGAAAGGGGCTACACCTTC
j_call: TRBJ2-1; v_call: TRBV29-1; d_call: TRBD1; clone_size: once; cdr3_aa: CSVLRDSSYNEQFF; cdr3_nt: TGCAGCGTCCTCCGGGACAGCTCCTACAATGAGCAGTTCTTC
j_call: TRBJ1-3; v_call: TRBV15; d_call: -; clone_size: -; cdr3_aa: CATSRVSPGNTIYF; cdr3_nt: TGTGCCACCAGCAGAGTGTCCCCTGGAAACACCATATATTTT
j_call: TRBJ2-7; v_call: TRBV9; d_call: -; clone_size: -; cdr3_aa: CASSVSGGGGDEQYF; cdr3_nt: TGTGCCAGCAGCGTGTCCGGCGGGGGCGGGGACGAGCAGTACTTC
j_call: TRBJ2-3; v_call: TRBV11-2; d_call: -; clone_size: -; cdr3_aa: CASSSLGGPTVNTQYF; cdr3_nt: TGTGCCAGCAGCTCCCTGGGGGGGCCAACTGTAAATACGCAGTATTTT
j_call: TRBJ1-1; v_call: TRBV21-1; d_call: -; clone_size: -; cdr3_aa: CASSAGSQAFF; cdr3_nt: TGTGCCAGCAGCGCAGGGTCCCAAGCTTTCTTT
j_call: TRBJ1-2; v_call: TRBV5-6; d_call: -; clone_size: -; cdr3_aa: CASSLVPGHDGNYGYTF; cdr3_nt: TGTGCCAGCAGCTTGGTTCCGGGACATGATGGGAACTATGGCTACACCTTC
j_call: TRBJ2-3; v_call: TRBV4-3; d_call: -; clone_size: -; cdr3_aa: CASSVGYRERTDTQYF; cdr3_nt: TGCGCCAGCAGCGTCGGATACAGGGAAAGGACAGATACGCAGTATTTT
j_call: TRBJ1-5; v_call: TRBV10-3; d_call: -; clone_size: -; cdr3_aa: CAIGGQGTSNQPQHF; cdr3_nt: TGTGCCATCGGGGGGCAGGGAACTAGCAATCAGCCCCAGCATTTT
j_call: TRBJ2-1; v_call: TRBV6-5; d_call: -; clone_size: -; cdr3_aa: CASSYGQGGNEQFF; cdr3_nt: TGTGCCAGCAGTTACGGGCAGGGGGGGAATGAGCAGTTCTTC
j_call: TRBJ1-6; v_call: TRBV7-9; d_call: -; clone_size: -; cdr3_aa: CASSSGENSPLHF; cdr3_nt: TGTGCCAGCAGCTCAGGGGAGAATTCACCCCTCCACTTT
j_call: TRBJ1-2; v_call: TRBV4-2; d_call: -; clone_size: -; cdr3_aa: CASSQPGRCDYGYTF; cdr3_nt: TGTGCCAGCAGCCAGCCAGGGCGGTGTGACTATGGCTACACCTTC
j_call: TRBJ2-3; v_call: TRBV6-5; d_call: TRBD1; clone_size: once; cdr3_aa: CASSYYRGATDTQYF; cdr3_nt: TGTGCCAGCAGTTACTACAGGGGGGCCACAGATACGCAGTATTTT
j_call: TRBJ1-2; v_call: TRBV4-1; d_call: TRBD1; clone_size: once; cdr3_aa: CASSQDLNRGRSGYTF; cdr3_nt: TGCGCCAGCAGCCAAGATCTGAACAGGGGACGATCGGGCTACACCTTC
j_call: TRBJ2-3; v_call: TRBV7-6; d_call: TRBD2; clone_size: -; cdr3_aa: CASSSTSGGAADTQYF; cdr3_nt: TGTGCCAGCAGCTCGACTAGCGGGGGGGCTGCAGATACACAGTATTTT
j_call: TRBJ1-6; v_call: TRBV4-3; d_call: TRBD1; clone_size: -; cdr3_aa: CASSQEWGRGGSPLHF; cdr3_nt: TGCGCCAGCAGCCAAGAATGGGGCAGGGGGGGATCACCCCTCCACTTT
j_call: TRBJ2-5; v_call: TRBV4-2; d_call: TRBD2; clone_size: -; cdr3_aa: CASSQDPGGETQYF; cdr3_nt: TGTGCCAGCAGCCAAGATCCGGGAGGAGAGACCCAGTACTTC
j_call: TRBJ2-3; v_call: TRBV5-4; d_call: -; clone_size: once; cdr3_aa: CASSTPSTDTQYF; cdr3_nt: TGTGCCAGCAGCACCCCGAGCACAGATACGCAGTATTTT
j_call: TRBJ2-7; v_call: TRBV7-2; d_call: -; clone_size: -; cdr3_aa: CASSLVLGAYEQYF; cdr3_nt: TGTGCCAGCAGCTTAGTATTGGGGGCCTACGAGCAGTACTTC
j_call: TRBJ1-2; v_call: TRBV6-5; d_call: -; clone_size: -; cdr3_aa: CASSYSQTNYGYTF; cdr3_nt: TGTGCCAGCAGTTACTCCCAGACTAACTATGGCTACACCTTC
j_call: TRBJ1-1; v_call: TRBV7-8; d_call: -; clone_size: -; cdr3_aa: CASSLVGGLSNTEAFF; cdr3_nt: TGTGCCAGCAGCTTAGTAGGCGGACTCTCGAACACTGAAGCTTTCTTT
j_call: TRBJ2-5; v_call: TRBV2; d_call: TRBD1; clone_size: -; cdr3_aa: CASSENRGSETQYF; cdr3_nt: TGTGCCAGCAGTGAAAACAGGGGTTCGGAGACCCAGTACTTC
j_call: TRBJ2-7; v_call: TRBV6-5; d_call: TRBD1; clone_size: once; cdr3_aa: CASSYEGTGVEQYF; cdr3_nt: TGTGCCAGCAGTTACGAGGGGACAGGGGTTGAGCAGTACTTC
j_call: TRBJ1-1; v_call: TRBV19; d_call: -; clone_size: -; cdr3_aa: CASSIGMVTEAFF; cdr3_nt: TGTGCCAGTAGTATAGGGATGGTCACTGAAGCTTTCTTT
j_call: TRBJ2-2; v_call: TRBV7-2; d_call: -; clone_size: -; cdr3_aa: CASSLDPIPVLMNTGELFF; cdr3_nt: TGTGCCAGCAGCTTAGATCCAATCCCCGTGCTCATGAACACCGGGGAGCTGTTTTTT
j_call: TRBJ1-3; v_call: TRBV6-5; d_call: TRBD1; clone_size: -; cdr3_aa: CASSPDRGTGNTIYF; cdr3_nt: TGTGCCAGCAGCCCCGACAGGGGAACTGGAAACACCATATATTTT
j_call: TRBJ2-7; v_call: TRBV7-2; d_call: -; clone_size: -; cdr3_aa: CASSLEIGADYEQYF; cdr3_nt: TGTGCCAGCAGCTTAGAGATAGGCGCAGACTACGAGCAGTACTTC
j_call: TRBJ2-1; v_call: TRBV7-2; d_call: TRBD2; clone_size: -; cdr3_aa: CASSLALAGPYNEQFF; cdr3_nt: TGTGCCAGCAGCTTAGCGCTAGCGGGGCCCTACAATGAGCAGTTCTTC
j_call: TRBJ2-3; v_call: TRBV5-6; d_call: TRBD2; clone_size: -; cdr3_aa: CASSFGLAGSDTQYF; cdr3_nt: TGTGCCAGCAGCTTCGGACTAGCGGGGTCAGATACGCAGTATTTT
j_call: TRBJ2-3; v_call: TRBV7-8; d_call: -; clone_size: -; cdr3_aa: CASSLGLQAYTDTQYF; cdr3_nt: TGTGCCAGCAGCTTAGGTCTGCAGGCTTACACAGATACGCAGTATTTT
j_call: TRBJ1-6; v_call: TRBV19; d_call: -; clone_size: -; cdr3_aa: CASRGSGNNSPLHF; cdr3_nt: TGTGCCAGTAGAGGATCCGGGAATAATTCACCCCTCCACTTT
j_call: TRBJ1-3; v_call: TRBV4-3; d_call: -; clone_size: few; cdr3_aa: CASSQGTSGNTIYF; cdr3_nt: TGCGCCAGCAGCCAGGGTACCTCTGGAAACACCATATATTTT
j_call: TRBJ2-7; v_call: TRBV5-1; d_call: -; clone_size: once; cdr3_aa: CASSLPGNYEQYF; cdr3_nt: TGCGCCAGCAGTCTGCCGGGGAACTACGAGCAGTACTTC
j_call: TRBJ2-3; v_call: TRBV9; d_call: TRBD1; clone_size: -; cdr3_aa: CASSFEGATDTQYF; cdr3_nt: TGTGCCAGCAGCTTTGAGGGGGCGACAGATACGCAGTATTTT
j_call: TRBJ1-5; v_call: TRBV6-5; d_call: -; clone_size: -; cdr3_aa: CASSLGAGQPQHF; cdr3_nt: TGTGCCAGCAGTCTGGGGGCGGGACAGCCCCAGCATTTT
j_call: TRBJ1-5; v_call: TRBV6-1; d_call: -; clone_size: -; cdr3_aa: CASGYREPQHF; cdr3_nt: TGTGCCAGCGGCTACAGGGAGCCCCAGCATTTT
j_call: TRBJ2-5; v_call: TRBV7-9; d_call: -; clone_size: -; cdr3_aa: CASRPASGQETQYF; cdr3_nt: TGTGCCAGCAGGCCAGCTTCAGGGCAAGAGACCCAGTACTTC
j_call: TRBJ1-1; v_call: TRBV5-6; d_call: -; clone_size: -; cdr3_aa: CASSWGNTEAFF; cdr3_nt: TGTGCCAGCAGCTGGGGCAACACTGAAGCTTTCTTT
j_call: TRBJ2-7; v_call: TRBV9; d_call: -; clone_size: -; cdr3_aa: CASSPSPGVGYEQYF; cdr3_nt: TGTGCCAGCAGCCCATCCCCGGGGGTGGGATACGAGCAGTACTTC
j_call: TRBJ2-5; v_call: TRBV6-5; d_call: -; clone_size: -; cdr3_aa: CASSFGETQYF; cdr3_nt: TGTGCCAGCTCGTTTGGTGAGACCCAGTACTTC
j_call: TRBJ2-3; v_call: TRBV5-6; d_call: TRBD1; clone_size: -; cdr3_aa: CASSYGTGGEVADTQYF; cdr3_nt: TGTGCCAGCAGCTACGGAACAGGGGGCGAAGTGGCAGATACGCAGTATTTT